The clone carrying this T cell receptor (beta chain) was counted between two and nine times. The antigen remains unidentified. CDR3 length equals 14 residues. Trimming shortened V by 7 bases and J by 6 bases, and 19 bases separated the two germline ends. CDR1 and CDR2 from the germline V gene are SNHLY and FYNNEI. This entry comes from a study of beta chain features in type 1 diabetes. Sorted populations all had greater than 95% purity. Regarding the study as a whole: TCRB CDR3 length was moderately but significantly reduced in all four CD4+ subsets of Type 1 diabetes patients. Patients with type 1 diabetes showed fewer VDJ junction insertions and more deletions. For TCRB rearrangement, an influence of HLA type remained unresolved here.

Every bit of the isolated RNA underwent reverse transcription, so sequencing read expressed TCRB transcripts. TCRdb keeps only in-frame clones here, not all; method: immunoSEQ multiplex PCR. Of about 650,000 clones in the sample, under 15% are singletons; the top ten hold roughly 0.11%. This rearrangement joins TRBV2 to TRBJ2-7; D unclear. This sequence was found in a man aged 25-40 years with type 1 diabetes. Specimen: naive CD4+ T cells from blood. The CDR3 sequence is CASTATGPPSEQYF. The CDR3 DNA sequence: TGTGCCAGCACCGCCACCGGGCCCCCGTCCGAGCAGTACTTC.